This T cell receptor beta chain derives from a study of OX40 agonist ivuxolimab in advanced cancers. Germline loops: CDR1 KGHSH, CDR2 LQKENI. There are 15 residues in the CDR3. The V end lost 3 bases, the J end lost 5 bases, and 16 bases lay between the germline ends. With respect to this clone: Its antigen is undetermined.

Samples of blood were obtained at baseline, on cycle 4 day 1, and on cycle 7 day 1. Profiling relied on immunoSEQ multiplex PCR, and the TCRdb table lists in-frame clones only, not all of them. The table lists about 68,000 clones, 86% of them singletons. Study-wide points: By week 6 at 0.1 to 3.0 mg/kg, blood CD4+ and CD8+ T cells had expanded clonally.

The chain carries TRBV18 and TRBJ1-1; D ambiguous. The starting material was CD4+ or CD8+ T cells sorted from blood, obtained in a trial of the OX40 agonist ivuxolimab. This TCR derives from an adult with an advanced solid tumor such as melanoma, head and neck, liver or kidney cancer. CDR3: CASSPAMSGVTEAFF. CDR3 coding DNA: TGTGCCAGCTCACCCGCGATGTCCGGGGTAACTGAAGCTTTCTTT. Based on the CDR3 plus reference TRBV18 and TRBJ1-1, the full variable domain is NAGVMQNPRHLVRRRGQEARLRCSPMKGHSHVYWYRQLPEEGLKFMVYLQKENIIDESGMPKERFSAEFPKEGPSILRIQQVVRGDSAAYFCASSPAMSGVTEAFFGQGTRLTVV.